One T cell receptor (beta chain) is described in this entry. No cognate antigen has been identified for it. No base quality values were provided; no much bigger clone lies one nucleotide off. The trial excluded patients who had a history of autoimmune disease or who were on systemic immunosuppression. In every dose cohort, peripheral blood was drawn for TCR sequencing at baseline, cycle 4 day 1, and cycle 7 day 1. The samples were taken from a phase I, first-in-human, multicenter, open-label dose-escalation trial of ivuxolimab. The trial enrolled adults with locally advanced or metastatic head and neck squamous cell, hepatocellular, melanoma or renal cell carcinoma. CD4+ and CD8+ T cells were sorted separately from peripheral blood before TCR sequencing. The source of the sample is a study of OX40 agonist ivuxolimab in advanced cancers. About the study as a whole: Ivuxolimab was a fully human IgG2 agonistic monoclonal antibody targeting the costimulatory receptor OX40 (CD134). In the dose-escalation cohort, around four fifths of patients were male, and the mean age was around 60 years, with a range of about 20 to 90. Intravenous ivuxolimab was administered to patients every 2 weeks at six dose levels: 0.01, 0.1, 0.3, 1.5, 3 and 10 mg/kg. The purpose of peripheral TCRbeta sequencing was to test whether ivuxolimab changed TCR sequence diversity and led to clonal T-cell expansion. The paper describes the monotherapy dose-escalation part (N of about 52 patients) of the phase I trial of ivuxolimab. Patients were allowed to have had prior anti-PD-1, anti-PD-L1 or anti-CTLA-4 therapy, and around two fifths of the dose-escalation patients had been treated with checkpoint inhibitors. Among the roughly 52 dose-escalation patients, approximately 20 had hepatocellular carcinoma, about 15 melanoma, 9 renal cell carcinoma and 9 head and neck cancer. Partial responses occurred in three dose-escalation patients: two with cutaneous melanoma and one with hepatocellular carcinoma.

Genomic DNA was extracted from sorted cells for sequencing of the TCRbeta CDR3 region. TCRbeta CDR3 regions were sequenced using the immunoSEQ Assay. Not all clones reach the TCRdb copy of this immuneACCESS table, which keeps in-frame sequences only. Checked studies attribute under half of the gap to unresolved V genes and leave the rest unexplained. The sample table shows tens of thousands of clones, and over 65% are seen once. Around 50% of the sample goes to the ten largest clones. Results the study describes overall, beyond this receptor: In the 0.1-3.0 mg/kg groups, partial responders had among the lowest normalized peripheral clonal expansion, particularly in CD8+ T cells. The antigen specificity of the clonally expanded peripheral T cells was not determined. After ivuxolimab, CD8+ T cells had more expanded clones than CD4+ T cells on average. Low levels of normalized T-cell clonal expansion were also seen in some patients who did not respond. Clonal expansion of both CD4+ and CD8+ blood T cells was observed from baseline to week 6 at doses 0.1 to 3.0 mg/kg.

The CDR3 holds 14 amino acids from the cysteine to the phenylalanine. The CDR3 DNA has 42 bases and is translated from base 1. The V and J ends are trimmed by 6 bases and 8 bases, leaving 20 bases between them. Via the germline V gene (reference sequence), CDR1 is PRHDT and CDR2 FYEKMQ. The TCR sequence derives from an adult with an advanced solid tumor such as melanoma, head and neck, liver or kidney cancer. The chain is made from TRBV13 and TRBJ2-7; matching of 6 bases hints at TRBD2 as the D gene. This sample comprised CD4+ or CD8+ T cells sorted from blood, obtained in a trial of the OX40 agonist ivuxolimab. The DNA sequence is given as TGTGCCAGCAGATTCGCCGGGAGCAGCGATAAGCAGTACTTC. Translated, this gives CASRFAGSSDKQYF.